Detailed here is one T cell receptor beta chain. Authors' analysis steps: Researchers report that nucleated cell counts were estimated from reference gene primer amplification. Repertoires were generated with immunoSEQ multiplex PCR, while TCRdb's copy carries only in-frame clones and drops some. The V and J calls and clone size are taken from that table; D and trimming were inferred from the DNA. The table includes about 180,000 clones, about nine tenths detected once. Between the trimmed V and J ends, which lost 7 bases and 0 bases, there was a span of 9 bases. The germline gives CDR1 LNHDA, CDR2 SQIVND (reference sequence). The length of the CDR3 is 13 residues. This sample stems from a study of blood T cell repertoires in COVID-19. Study information: There were acute and convalescent COVID-19 samples, and they came from the United States, Italy and Spain. T cells, B-cell-depleted T cells, or PBMCs provided the cDNA or gDNA that served as material.

This TCR derives from a woman in her fifties or sixties with acute or convalescent COVID-19. The J gene is TRBJ1-1, the V gene TRBV19; D is ambiguous. Sequencing was done on a sample of peripheral blood. In nucleotides, the CDR3 is TGTGCCAGTACCCCTCAGGTGAACACTGAAGCTTTCTTT. This gives the protein CASTPQVNTEAFF.